These 10 T cell receptor beta chains originate from one sample sequenced in a study of shared clonotypes between healthy human individuals. Repertoires were generated with immunoSEQ multiplex PCR, while TCRdb's copy carries only in-frame clones and drops some. This table holds around 2,000,000 clones, approximately 95% found once. CD8 cells regarded as naive lacked CD45RO, were positively chosen for CCR7, and omitted terminally differentiated effector memory CD45RA+ cells. The sequenced sample consisted of naive CD8+ T cells sorted from blood. These receptors came from a man aged 18 to 29 in good health.

This chain uses TRBV30 with TRBJ1-1, with D unclear. Germline assignment: CDR1 GTSNPN and CDR2 SVGIG (reference sequence). The V and J ends lost 5 bases and 2 bases respectively, with 12 bases between them. CDR3 size: 13 residues. This CDR3 is CAWAGTDNTEAFF. As DNA, the CDR3 is TGTGCCTGGGCCGGTACAGACAACACTGAAGCTTTCTTT.

The chain links TRBV5-1 to TRBJ2-1; 12 bases line up with TRBD2. There are 14 residues in the CDR3. CDR1 and CDR2 from the germline V gene are SGHRS and YFSETQ. J lost 9 bases, V lost 4 bases, and 5 bases had no gene match. CDR3 sequence: CASSRTSGVPEQFF. CDR3 sequence (DNA): TGCGCCAGCAGCCGGACTAGCGGGGTGCCTGAGCAGTTCTTC.

V gene TRBV11-2 combines with J gene TRBJ2-3; the D call may be TRBD1 or TRBD2 (6 bases each). The CDR3 totals 14 residues. Per germline, CDR1 SGHAT and CDR2 FQNNGV. Trimming cost V 7 bases and J 0 bases, with 11 bases left between them. This CDR3 reads CASNLGGSTDTQYF. The CDR3 DNA sequence: TGTGCCAGCAACCTAGGGGGGAGCACAGATACGCAGTATTTT. Full variable domain (missing parts from reference TRBV11-2 and TRBJ2-3): EAGVAQSPRYKIIEKRQSVAFWCNPISGHATLYWYQQILGQGPKLLIQFQNNGVVDDSQLPKDRFSAERLKGVDSTLKIQPAKLEDSAVYLCASNLGGSTDTQYFGPGTRLTVL.

The genes are TRBV28 and TRBJ2-2, with D perhaps TRBD1 (6 bases). The germline V and J ends were trimmed by 3 bases and 3 bases, with 11 bases remaining between them. The CDR3 spans 15 residues. The germline CDR1 and CDR2 sequences are MDHEN and SYDVKM. The CDR3 loop is CASSFQGPDTGELFF. Written as DNA, the CDR3 is TGTGCCAGCAGTTTCCAGGGGCCCGACACCGGGGAGCTGTTTTTT.

The V gene is TRBV6-5, the J gene TRBJ2-1; TRBD2 agrees at 11 bases. The CDR3 contains 15 residues. V shed 7 bases, J shed 5 bases, and the junction held 7 bases outside the gene matches. Germline lookup yields CDR1 MNHEY and CDR2 SVGAGI. Here the CDR3 reads CASIPYSGRDNEQFF. Written as DNA, the CDR3 is TGTGCCAGCATTCCATATAGCGGGAGGGACAATGAGCAGTTCTTC.

This clone was seen only once. The J gene is TRBJ2-1, the V gene TRBV5-1; D uncertain. Germline lookup yields CDR1 SGHRS and CDR2 YFSETQ. Trimming stripped 7 bases from V and 8 bases from J, with 13 bases between. The CDR3 has 12 residues. CDR3 sequence: CASGNGRYEQFF. The CDR3 region has the DNA TGCGCCAGCGGTAACGGAAGGTATGAGCAGTTCTTC.

This chain links TRBV27 with TRBJ2-7, with TRBD2 matching 13 bases. The CDR3 sequence is 17 residues long. Germline V gene data show CDR1 as MNHEY and CDR2 as SMNVEV (reference sequence). With 6 bases clipped from V and 5 bases from J, the junction kept 13 bases outside the gene matches. CDR3 DNA sequence: TGTGCCAGCAGCTCAGCCCAATTGACTAGCGGGAGGCACGAGCAGTACTTC. It codes for CASSSAQLTSGRHEQYF.

This chain links TRBV5-1 with TRBJ2-7; possible D gene TRBD1, 5 bases. Trimming took 0 bases from V and 7 from J, leaving 11 bases between them. The CDR3 runs 13 residues. Germline V gene sequence: CDR1 SGHRS, CDR2 YFSETQ. The CDR3: CASSLVGAREQYF. The CDR3 DNA reads as TGCGCCAGCAGCTTGGTTGGGGCAAGGGAGCAGTACTTC.

The rearrangement links TRBV4-1 to TRBJ2-2, with 7 positions matching TRBD1. Germline loops: CDR1 MGHRA, CDR2 YSYEKL. The CDR3 loop spans 15 amino acids. The junction had 4 bases not matched to a gene; V was cut back by 6 bases and J by 0 bases. As DNA, the CDR3 is TGCGCCAGCAGACAGGGGCTTACGAACACCGGGGAGCTGTTTTTT. It translates to CASRQGLTNTGELFF.

The rearrangement joins TRBV5-4 to TRBJ2-5; 7 nucleotides align to TRBD1. Per the germline V gene, CDR1 is SGHNT and CDR2 is YYREEE (reference sequence). V lost 4 bases, J lost 9 bases, and 6 bases stayed unmatched. The CDR3 spans 12 residues. CDR3 in amino acids: CASSVDRESQYF. The CDR3 nucleotides are TGTGCCAGCAGCGTCGACAGGGAGTCCCAGTACTTC.